This entry describes one T cell receptor beta chain. The data originate from a study of graft-versus-host responses after intestinal transplantation. For the study at large: Recipients had transplants, and these were multivisceral, liver-intestinal, or isolated intestinal. Overall study findings and caveats: Patients who carried graft-donor T cell macrochimerism also had high graft-versus-host to host-versus-graft clonal ratios in their allografts. Early post-transplant falls in HvG clones accompanied the peak levels of circulating GvH clones.

This CDR3 has 13 amino acids. With 3 bases removed from V and 4 bases from J, the gap between germline ends came to 8 bases. The germline V gene has CDR1 SGHTS and CDR2 YDEGEE. At the end of the reaction, proliferating CFSE-low CD3+CD4+ and CD3+CD8+ responders were sorted. Data came from immunoSEQ multiplex PCR; TCRdb stores just in-frame clones and leaves some out. The repertoire holds approximately 18,000 clones, with approximately 35% as singletons. This TCR was sampled from a human patient who was an organ donor for intestinal transplantation. The V and J genes are TRBV5-8 and TRBJ1-5; D is possibly TRBD1 (5 bases). The starting material was alloreactive CD4+ T cells from a mixed lymphocyte reaction culture, obtained before transplantation. The subset is: CFSE-low proliferating T cells sorted from roughly six-day pre-transplant mixed lymphocyte reaction (GvH or HvG direction). CDR3 in amino acids: CASSWTWNQPQHF. CDR3 nucleotides: TGTGCCAGCAGCTGGACATGGAATCAGCCCCAGCATTTT.